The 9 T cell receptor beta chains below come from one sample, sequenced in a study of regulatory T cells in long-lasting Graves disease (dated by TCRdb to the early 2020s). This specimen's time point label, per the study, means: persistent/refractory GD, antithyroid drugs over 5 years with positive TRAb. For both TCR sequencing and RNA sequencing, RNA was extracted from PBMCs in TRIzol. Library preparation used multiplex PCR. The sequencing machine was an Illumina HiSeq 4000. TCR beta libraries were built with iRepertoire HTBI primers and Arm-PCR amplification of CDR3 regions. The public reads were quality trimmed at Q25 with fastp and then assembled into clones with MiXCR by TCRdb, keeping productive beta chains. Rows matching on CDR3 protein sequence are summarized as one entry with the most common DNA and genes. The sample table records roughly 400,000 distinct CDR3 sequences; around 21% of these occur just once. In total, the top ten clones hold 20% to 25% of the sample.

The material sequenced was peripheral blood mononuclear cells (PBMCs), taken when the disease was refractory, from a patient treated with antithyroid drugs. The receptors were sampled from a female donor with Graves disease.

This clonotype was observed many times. In DNA form, the CDR3 reads TGTGCCAGCAGCTACGGGACAGGGGCTTTTCGGAATTCACCCCTCCACTTT. Amino acids: CASSYGTGAFRNSPLHF. The chain employs TRBV2 and TRBJ1-6, with TRBD1 identical over 10 bases. V gave up 6 bases and J gave up 7 bases; unmatched junction bases: 12. This CDR3 has 17 amino acids. Germline lookup yields CDR1 SNHLY and CDR2 FYNNEI.

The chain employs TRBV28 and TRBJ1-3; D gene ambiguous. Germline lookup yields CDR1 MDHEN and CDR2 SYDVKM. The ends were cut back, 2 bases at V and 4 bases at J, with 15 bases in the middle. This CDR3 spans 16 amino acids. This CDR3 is CASSLGRVPAGNTIYF. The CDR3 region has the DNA TGTGCCAGCAGTTTAGGGCGCGTCCCGGCCGGAAACACCATATATTTT.

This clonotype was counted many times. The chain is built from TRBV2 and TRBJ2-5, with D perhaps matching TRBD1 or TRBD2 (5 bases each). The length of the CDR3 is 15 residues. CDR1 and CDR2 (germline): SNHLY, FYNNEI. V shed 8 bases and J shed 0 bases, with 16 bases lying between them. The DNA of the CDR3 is TGTGCCAGCCCTATCCGGGACGGCTACCAAGAGACCCAGTACTTC. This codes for CASPIRDGYQETQYF. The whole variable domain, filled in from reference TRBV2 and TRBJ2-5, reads EPEVTQTPSHQVTQMGQEVILRCVPISNHLYFYWYRQILGQKVEFLVSFYNNEISEKSEIFDDQFSVERPDGSNFTLKIRSTKLEDSAMYFCASPIRDGYQETQYFGPGTRLLVL.

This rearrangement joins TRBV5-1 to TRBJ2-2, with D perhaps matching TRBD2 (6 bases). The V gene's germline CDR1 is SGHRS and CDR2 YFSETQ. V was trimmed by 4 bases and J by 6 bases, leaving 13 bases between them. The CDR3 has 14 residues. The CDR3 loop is CASSTGLQAGELFF. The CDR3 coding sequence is TGCGCCAGCAGCACGGGACTTCAGGCCGGGGAGCTGTTTTTT.

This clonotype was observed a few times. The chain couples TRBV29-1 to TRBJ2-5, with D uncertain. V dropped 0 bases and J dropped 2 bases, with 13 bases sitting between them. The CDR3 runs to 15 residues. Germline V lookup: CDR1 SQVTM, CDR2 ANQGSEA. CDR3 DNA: TGCAGCGTTGAAGATAAACTCCGGGTACAAGAGACCCAGTACTTC. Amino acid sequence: CSVEDKLRVQETQYF. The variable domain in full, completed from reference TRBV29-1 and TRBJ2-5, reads SAVISQKPSRDICQRGTSLTIQCQVDSQVTMMFWYRQQPGQSLTLIATANQGSEATYESGFVIDKFPISRPNLTFSTLTVSNMSPEDSSIYLCSVEDKLRVQETQYFGPGTRLLVL.

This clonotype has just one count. CDR3 amino acids: CASSYPGEEAFF. CDR3 DNA sequence: TGTGCCAGCAGTTACCCGGGTGAGGAAGCTTTCTTT. The gene calls are TRBV6-4 and TRBJ1-1; D is unresolved. CDR1 and CDR2 from the germline V gene are MRHNA and SNTAGT. V was cut by 5 bases and J by 8 bases, with 12 bases left in between. This CDR3 is built from 12 residues.

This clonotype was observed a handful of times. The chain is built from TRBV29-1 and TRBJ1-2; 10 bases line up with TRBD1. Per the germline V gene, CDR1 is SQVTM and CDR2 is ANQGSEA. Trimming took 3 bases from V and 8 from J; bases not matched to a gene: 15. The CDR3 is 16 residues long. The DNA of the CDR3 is TGCAGCGTTGATCGTTTGGGGACAGGGGAAGGAGGAGGCTACACCTTC. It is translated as CSVDRLGTGEGGGYTF.

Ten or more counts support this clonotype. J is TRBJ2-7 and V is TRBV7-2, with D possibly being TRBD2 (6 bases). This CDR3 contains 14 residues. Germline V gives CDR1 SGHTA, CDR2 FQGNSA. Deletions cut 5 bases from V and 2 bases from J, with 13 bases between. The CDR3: CASSRPGGTYEQYF. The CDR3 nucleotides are TGTGCCAGCAGCCGGCCCGGGGGAACCTACGAGCAGTACTTC.

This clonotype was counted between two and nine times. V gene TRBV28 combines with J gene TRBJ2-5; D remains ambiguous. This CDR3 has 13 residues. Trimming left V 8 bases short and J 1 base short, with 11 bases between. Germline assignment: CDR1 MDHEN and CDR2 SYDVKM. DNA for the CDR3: TGTGCCAGCTCCTGGTTAGCCCAAGAGACCCAGTACTTC. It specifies CASSWLAQETQYF.